Here is one TCR beta chain with its context. Only in-frame clones appear in the TCRdb table, and some are missing; sequencing was by immunoSEQ multiplex PCR. Seen here are tens of thousands of clones, approximately 91% observed once, and the top ten hold about an eighth. This sample was included in a study of control samples from healthy donors and cancer patients. Trimming took 6 bases from V and 5 from J; bases not matched to a gene: 6. The CDR3 extends over 13 amino acids. The germline V gene has CDR1 MDHEN and CDR2 SYDVKM. The genes are TRBV28 and TRBJ2-5, with 7 nucleotides matching TRBD2. The sequence derives from a man in his forties or fifties with lung cancer. The sample comprised PBMCs. The CDR3 DNA reads as TGTGCCAGCAGCTTAACTAGCGACGAGACCCAGTACTTC. Translating it yields CASSLTSDETQYF.